This passage covers 12 T cell receptor beta chains from one sample sequenced in a study of T cell responses to AZD1222 COVID-19 vaccine (dated by TCRdb to the early 2020s). The method was the immunoSEQ multiplex PCR assay. As stored in TCRdb, this immuneACCESS dataset retains in-frame rearrangements with V and J assigned. A fraction of the clones does not appear; measured against another copy, unresolved V genes explain less than half of the discrepancy, and the remainder lacks a known reason. Within this sample are more than 150,000 clones, with about 92% of them counted one time only. The ten largest clones take up 8.5% to 12% of the sample. Sample time point, as interpreted from the label and publication: baseline before first vaccination. Sequencing was performed on peripheral blood, taken on day 0 of AZD1222 vaccination. These receptors were taken from an adult in good health.

The chain is built from TRBV6-4 and TRBJ1-5; D is unresolved. Germline CDR1 and CDR2: MRHNA and SNTAGT. The germline V and J ends were trimmed by 2 bases and 2 bases, with 7 bases remaining between them. CDR3 length equals 14 residues. CDR3 protein: CASSDVAGNQPQHF. The CDR3 region has the DNA TGTGCCAGCAGTGACGTCGCCGGCAATCAGCCCCAGCATTTT.

The chain employs TRBV25-1 and TRBJ2-1, with D maybe TRBD1 (5 bases). Trimming shortened V by 4 bases and J by 2 bases, and 15 bases separated the two germline ends. Germline V gives CDR1 MGHDK, CDR2 SYGVNS. CDR3 size: 16 residues. The DNA of the CDR3 is TGTGCCAGCAGTGGGCGACAGCAAAACACCTACAATGAGCAGTTCTTC. Translating gives CASSGRQQNTYNEQFF.

This clone was counted between two and nine times. J is TRBJ1-5 and V is TRBV7-9; a weak D match, TRBD1 (5 bases). The CDR3 has 15 amino acids. Trimming cost V 5 bases and J 2 bases, with 13 bases left between them. Germline V gene lookup returns CDR1 SEHNR and CDR2 FQNEAQ (reference sequence). The CDR3 spells CASSPAGPGNQPQHF. The CDR3, as DNA: TGTGCCAGCAGCCCCGCAGGGCCGGGCAATCAGCCCCAGCATTTT.

This chain uses TRBV11-2 with TRBJ1-1, with D possibly matching TRBD1 (5 bases). There are 15 residues in the CDR3. Trimming cost V 2 bases and J 4 bases, with 14 bases left between them. Germline loops: CDR1 SGHAT, CDR2 FQNNGV. The CDR3 DNA reads as TGTGCCAGCAGCTTAATGGGTCGCGGGGGCACTGAAGCTTTCTTT. This gives the protein CASSLMGRGGTEAFF. Complete variable domain (other parts from reference TRBV11-2 and TRBJ1-1): EAGVAQSPRYKIIEKRQSVAFWCNPISGHATLYWYQQILGQGPKLLIQFQNNGVVDDSQLPKDRFSAERLKGVDSTLKIQPAKLEDSAVYLCASSLMGRGGTEAFFGQGTRLTVV.

The rearrangement uses TRBV11-3 and TRBJ2-1; a weak D match, TRBD2 (7 bases). The CDR3 contains 14 residues. Germline CDR1 and CDR2: SGHNT and YENEEA. Trimming removed 1 base at V and 10 bases at J, with 14 bases between. CDR3 coding DNA: TGTGCCAGCAGCTTAGGCGCGGGGGCGGGCGAGCAGTTCTTC. It encodes CASSLGAGAGEQFF.

V and J are TRBV9 and TRBJ1-3; 9 bases agree with TRBD1. The CDR3 extends over 15 amino acids. Germline values: CDR1 SGDLS, CDR2 YYNGEE. V trimming: 1 base; J trimming: 4 bases; junction bases outside the gene matches: 3. The CDR3 nucleotides read TGTGCCAGCAGCGTACGGGGACAGGGAGGAAACACCATATATTTT. Translation: CASSVRGQGGNTIYF.

The chain links TRBV28 to TRBJ1-5; TRBD1 aligns across 10 bases. The CDR3 spans 15 residues. Trimming took 6 bases from V and 3 from J; bases not matched to a gene: 5. Germline loops: CDR1 MDHEN, CDR2 SYDVKM. The CDR3 nucleotides read TGTGCCAGCAGCATGGGACAGGGGAACAATCAGCCCCAGCATTTT. Residues: CASSMGQGNNQPQHF.

The rearrangement uses TRBV15 and TRBJ1-2; tentative D call: TRBD1 (6 bases). Germline lookup yields CDR1 LNHNV and CDR2 YYDKDF (reference sequence). There are 15 residues in the CDR3. V was trimmed by 4 bases and J by 5 bases, leaving 17 bases between them. CDR3 protein: CATSTGGLAGYGYTF. The CDR3 DNA sequence: TGTGCCACCAGCACCGGGGGCTTGGCAGGGTATGGCTACACCTTC.

The gene calls are TRBV15 and TRBJ1-1; D remains unclear. V lost 0 bases, J lost 8 bases, and 13 bases lay in between. Germline V gene data show CDR1 as LNHNV and CDR2 as YYDKDF (reference sequence). This CDR3 is 14 amino acids long. Here the CDR3 DNA reads TGTGCCACCAGCAGAGATTCATGGGGTTCCGAAGCTTTCTTT. This encodes CATSRDSWGSEAFF.

This clone was observed a handful of times. The chain couples TRBV19 to TRBJ1-1; D unresolved. Germline lookup yields CDR1 LNHDA and CDR2 SQIVND (reference sequence). Trimming cost V 1 base and J 3 bases, with 6 bases left between them. The CDR3 length is 13 residues. The chain's CDR3 is CASSIGRYTEAFF. CDR3 coding DNA: TGTGCCAGTAGTATAGGGCGGTACACTGAAGCTTTCTTT. Full variable domain (rest looked up from reference TRBV19 and TRBJ1-1): DGGITQSPKYLFRKEGQNVTLSCEQNLNHDAMYWYRQDPGQGLRLIYYSQIVNDFQKGDIAEGYSVSREKKESFPLTVTSAQKNPTAFYLCASSIGRYTEAFFGQGTRLTVV.

The chain has TRBV4-1 and TRBJ2-7, with a tentative D call TRBD2 (6 bases). The V gene lost 0 bases and the J gene lost 5 bases, with 14 bases spanning the gap. This CDR3 spans 15 amino acids. Germline-derived CDR1 and CDR2 are MGHRA and YSYEKL. CDR3 in amino acids: CASSQEKGLGNEQYF. In DNA, the CDR3 is TGCGCCAGCAGCCAAGAAAAGGGACTTGGTAACGAGCAGTACTTC.

The genes are TRBV28 and TRBJ1-5, with D perhaps TRBD1 (6 bases). Germline V lookup: CDR1 MDHEN, CDR2 SYDVKM. This CDR3 contains 15 residues. The V end was cut by 4 bases, the J end by 2 bases, with 12 bases between. The CDR3 coding sequence is TGTGCCAGCAGTTACCCACAGGGAGGCAATCAGCCCCAGCATTTT. Its protein product is CASSYPQGGNQPQHF.